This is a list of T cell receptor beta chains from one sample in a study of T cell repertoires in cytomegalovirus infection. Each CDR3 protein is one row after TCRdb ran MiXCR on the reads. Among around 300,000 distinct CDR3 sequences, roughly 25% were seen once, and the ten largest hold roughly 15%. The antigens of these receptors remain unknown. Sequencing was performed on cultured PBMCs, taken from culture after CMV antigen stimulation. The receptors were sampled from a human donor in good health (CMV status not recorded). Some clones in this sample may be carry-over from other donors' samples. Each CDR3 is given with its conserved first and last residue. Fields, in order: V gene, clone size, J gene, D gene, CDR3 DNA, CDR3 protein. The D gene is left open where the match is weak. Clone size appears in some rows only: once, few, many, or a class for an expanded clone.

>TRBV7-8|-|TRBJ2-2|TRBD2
TGTGCCAGCAGCCCACCGGGACTAGCGAACACCGGGGAGCTGTTTTTT
CASSPPGLANTGELFF
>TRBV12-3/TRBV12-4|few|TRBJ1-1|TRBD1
TGTGCCAGCAGTTCGACAGGGGGCCTTAGGAATGAAGCTTTCTTT
CASSSTGGLRNEAFF
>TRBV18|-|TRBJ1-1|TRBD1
TGTGCCAGCTCACCCCTTGACAGGGGGCGCAACACTGAAGCTTTCTTT
CASSPLDRGRNTEAFF
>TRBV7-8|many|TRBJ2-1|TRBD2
TGTGCCAGCAGCTTAAGACTAGCGCGCCAAGGCTCCTACAATGAGCAGTTCTTC
CASSLRLARQGSYNEQFF
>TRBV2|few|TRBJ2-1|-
TGTGCCAGCAGTGAGAGAGGGGGGAATGAGCAGTTCTTC
CASSERGGNEQFF
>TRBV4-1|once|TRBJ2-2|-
TGCGCCAGCAGCCAAGGACTAATCGGGGAGCTGTTTTTT
CASSQGLIGELFF
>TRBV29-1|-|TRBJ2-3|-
TGCAGCGTTGTAGGGGGGCTTATCAGCACAGATACGCAGTATTTT
CSVVGGLISTDTQYF
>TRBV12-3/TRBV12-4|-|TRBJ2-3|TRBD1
TGTGCCAGCGCCCAGGGGGCGCGGGCAGATACGCAGTATTTT
CASAQGARADTQYF
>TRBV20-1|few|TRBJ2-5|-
TGCAGTGCTAGAGACTTGCGGGAGCAGGGGATCTGGGAGACCCAGTACTTC
CSARDLREQGIWETQYF
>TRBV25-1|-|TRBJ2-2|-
TGTGCCAGCAGTGACCTGAAACAGGGGAACACCGGGGAGCTGTTTTTT
CASSDLKQGNTGELFF
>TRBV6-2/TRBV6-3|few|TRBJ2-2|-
TGTGCCAGCAGTGCCCCGGAAAGGAGGAACACCGGGGAGCTGTTTTTT
CASSAPERRNTGELFF
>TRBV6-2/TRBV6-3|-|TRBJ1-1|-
TGTGCCAGCAGGTCCGCAGGGCTCTCGCACACTGAAGCTTTCTTT
CASRSAGLSHTEAFF
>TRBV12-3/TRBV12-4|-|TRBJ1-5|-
TGTGCCAGCAGTAGTAGACAGGCGCCCCATCAGCCCCAGCATTTT
CASSSRQAPHQPQHF
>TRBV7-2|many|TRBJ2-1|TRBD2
TGTGCCAGCAGCTTGTCGGGACTAGGGGGTTTAGGTGAGCAGTTCTTC
CASSLSGLGGLGEQFF
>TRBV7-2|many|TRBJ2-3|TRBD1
TGTGCCAGCAGCCCCCGGACAGGGGGGGCAGATACGCAGTATTTT
CASSPRTGGADTQYF
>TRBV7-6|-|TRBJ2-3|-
TGTGCCAGCAGCCCACAGGGCCGGGCGCGCACAGATACGCAGTATTTT
CASSPQGRARTDTQYF